Given below is one TCR beta chain in context. Antigen: not known. The CDR3 totals 17 residues. Germline V gives CDR1 KGHSH, CDR2 LQKENI. J lost 5 bases, V lost 2 bases, and 11 bases had no gene match. This entry is derived from a study of radiotherapy plus CTLA-4 blockade in lung cancer. Study-level background: More than 15% of enrolled patients responded objectively, and about 30% had disease control.

Points from the study as a whole: After treatment with radiotherapy plus ipilimumab, TCR clones that came from the tumor expanded in blood. Early clone dynamics of blood T cells, plus interferon-beta, reportedly predicted response best.

The data were produced by immunoSEQ multiplex PCR, yet TCRdb's version contains in-frame clones alone and is incomplete. The sample lists about 72,000 clones; around 86% were seen once. The receptor was derived from a human donor with non-small cell lung cancer who had a partial response to radiotherapy plus ipilimumab. This material consisted of peripheral blood, taken from a patient treated with radiotherapy plus ipilimumab. The rearrangement joins TRBV18 to TRBJ1-1, with 10 bases matching TRBD1. In DNA form, the CDR3 reads TGTGCCAGCTCACCAACCGGAGGGACAGGGGTCGGGACTGAAGCTTTCTTT. Its translation: CASSPTGGTGVGTEAFF. Filled out from reference TRBV18 and TRBJ1-1, the complete variable domain reads NAGVMQNPRHLVRRRGQEARLRCSPMKGHSHVYWYRQLPEEGLKFMVYLQKENIIDESGMPKERFSAEFPKEGPSILRIQQVVRGDSAAYFCASSPTGGTGVGTEAFFGQGTRLTVV.